The 5 T cell receptor beta chains below all came from one sample that was sequenced in a study of T-cell reconstitution after alpha-beta-depleted transplantation in children. This sample's TCRbeta library carried unique molecular identifier barcodes. TCRdb reprocessed the PCR reads with MiXCR, giving one entry per CDR3 protein. The sample includes 700,000 to 850,000 distinct CDR3 sequences, around 17% of them seen just once. The sample was PBMCs, mostly from graft donor cells, taken 360 days after TCRalphabeta/CD19-depleted stem cell transplant. The origin of the receptors is a male patient younger than 18 who had a stem cell transplant for acute lymphoblastic leukemia, so the T cells may come from the graft donor.

The chain links TRBV12-3 or TRBV12-4 to TRBJ2-7; weak D call: TRBD1 (5 bases). CDR3 length equals 15 residues. Trimming removed 4 bases from V and 5 bases from J, with 18 bases in between. CDR3 amino acids: CASSSRSPGYHEQYF. The CDR3 DNA sequence: TGTGCCAGCAGTTCTCGATCCCCAGGGTACCACGAGCAGTACTTC.

The V and J genes are TRBV20-1 and TRBJ1-4; D ambiguous. Germline CDR1 DFQATT, CDR2 SNEGSKA (reference sequence). The ends were cut back, 2 bases at V and 6 bases at J, with 10 bases in the middle. The CDR3 has 13 residues. The CDR3 protein is CSARRVRDEKLFF. The CDR3 DNA is TGCAGTGCTAGAAGAGTTCGGGATGAAAAACTGTTTTTT.

The chain has TRBV7-9 and TRBJ2-7, with 7 nucleotides matching TRBD1. The trim removed 5 bases at V and 3 bases at J, leaving 7 bases unmatched. The germline V gene encodes CDR1 SEHNR and CDR2 FQNEAQ (reference sequence). The CDR3 sequence is 14 residues long. CDR3 sequence (DNA): TGTGCCAGCAGCCCTTACCGGGACAGCTACGAGCAGTACTTC. Translation gives CASSPYRDSYEQYF.

This clonotype has more than one count but fewer than ten. The chain has TRBV6-1 and TRBJ2-7; D might be TRBD1 (6 bases). CDR3 size: 15 residues. From germline, CDR1 is MNHNS and CDR2 SASEGT. V was shortened by 6 bases and J by 0 bases, with 15 bases between the two germline ends. This CDR3 reads CASRSYRETSYEQYF. CDR3 in DNA: TGTGCCAGCAGGTCGTACAGGGAGACCTCCTACGAGCAGTACTTC.

The gene calls are TRBV25-1 and TRBJ1-2, with TRBD1 matching over 8 bases. From germline, CDR1 is MGHDK and CDR2 SYGVNS. Trimming removed 5 bases from V and 3 bases from J; junction bases left unmatched: 14. CDR3 length: 17 residues. In DNA, the CDR3 is TGTGCCAGCAGTACCTCAGGGGGCGCCGGAAAGGACTATGGCTACACCTTC. It encodes CASSTSGGAGKDYGYTF.